Presented here are 21 T cell receptor beta chains from one specimen sequenced in a study of blood T cell repertoires in COVID-19. The assay was immunoSEQ multiplex PCR, and TCRdb's table has in-frame clones only and misses some. This table has just under 85,000 clones, about 83% appearing once. The sequenced material came from peripheral blood. These receptors were obtained from a woman older than 75 with acute or convalescent COVID-19.

This chain joins TRBV18 and TRBJ2-1, with TRBD2 matching over 11 bases. The V gene's germline CDR1 is KGHSH and CDR2 LQKENI. This CDR3 region has 18 residues. V lost 5 bases and J lost 2; bases outside the gene matches: 11. The CDR3 nucleotides are TGTGCCAGCTCATCCCAGATAGCGGGAGGGGAAACCTACAATGAGCAGTTCTTC. Encoded protein: CASSSQIAGGETYNEQFF.

This clone was detected only once. The V gene is TRBV7-9, the J gene TRBJ1-1; a possible D gene is TRBD1 (5 bases). V lost 3 bases and J 4 bases, leaving 12 bases between the germline ends. In germline, CDR1 is SEHNR, CDR2 FQNEAQ (reference sequence). CDR3 length: 14 amino acids. For the CDR3, the DNA is TGTGCCAGCAGCTTGTTGCAGGGTAGCACTGAAGCTTTCTTT. Its protein product is CASSLLQGSTEAFF.

Concerning this clone: Without the conserved terminal phenylalanine or tryptophan, this CDR3 likely stems from a read error. The DNA is omitted, as the CDR3 cannot be located on it reliably, and the CDR3 follows TCRdb's listing. The chain couples TRBV7-5 to TRBJ2-7; TRBD1, the table's D call, was not compared with the DNA. TRBV7-5 is marked as a pseudogene. Counting both end residues, the CDR3 totals 8 amino acids. The CDR3 here is CARSLTPS.

This chain joins TRBV10-1 and TRBJ2-3, with a possible D match to TRBD1 (6 bases). Per the germline V gene, CDR1 is WNHNN and CDR2 is SYGVQD (reference sequence). Between the trimmed V and J ends, which lost 8 bases and 3 bases, there was a span of 15 bases. CDR3 length: 14 residues. The CDR3 loop is CASSPADRTDTQYF. DNA of the CDR3: TGCGCCAGCTCCCCCGCGGACAGAACAGATACGCAGTATTTT.

The genes are TRBV11-3 and TRBJ2-2; 9 positions agree with TRBD1. Germline values: CDR1 SGHNT, CDR2 YENEEA. V lost 3 bases to trimming and J lost 7 bases; unmatched junction nucleotides: 6. The CDR3 consists of 15 residues. The CDR3 DNA is TGTGCCAGCAGCTTCTCACAGGGGGCGATCGGGGAGCTGTTTTTT. This codes for CASSFSQGAIGELFF.

The chain combines TRBV19 with TRBJ2-2; TRBD2 agrees at 8 bases. The CDR3 consists of 14 residues. V lost 9 bases to trimming and J lost 7 bases; unmatched junction nucleotides: 10. CDR1 and CDR2 from the germline V gene are LNHDA and SQIVND (reference sequence). Here the CDR3 DNA reads TGTGCCAGCGGGCCAGCGGGAGCTTACGGGGAGCTGTTTTTT. It translates to CASGPAGAYGELFF.

V is TRBV7-9 and J is TRBJ2-1; 11 bases line up with TRBD2. The CDR3 has 15 amino acids. Germline assignment: CDR1 SEHNR and CDR2 FQNEAQ (reference sequence). Germline trimming cut 5 bases from V and 3 bases from J; bases unmatched to any gene: 3. CDR3 nucleotides: TGTGCCAGCAGCCGACTAGCGGGGAGCTACAATGAGCAGTTCTTC. Its translation is CASSRLAGSYNEQFF.

V and J are TRBV7-2 and TRBJ1-1; maybe TRBD1 (5 bases). The CDR3 contains 14 residues. Germline CDR1 SGHTA, CDR2 FQGNSA. V was pared by 4 bases and J by 4 bases, with 13 bases between. In DNA, the CDR3 is TGTGCCAGCAGCTCGGACGGGGGGAGCACTGAAGCTTTCTTT. It yields the protein CASSSDGGSTEAFF.

The rearrangement joins TRBV2 to TRBJ1-4; D remains ambiguous. Trimming cost V 2 bases and J 0 bases, with 7 bases left between them. The CDR3 has 15 amino acids. Germline V gene sequence: CDR1 SNHLY, CDR2 FYNNEI. DNA for the CDR3: TGTGCCAGCAGTGAACCCGAGTCAACTAATGAAAAACTGTTTTTT. Its protein product is CASSEPESTNEKLFF.

This chain joins TRBV7-6 and TRBJ1-6; D gene unclear. Deletions cut 4 bases from V and 8 bases from J, with 9 bases between. The germline gives CDR1 SGHVS, CDR2 FNYEAQ. The CDR3 spans 13 residues. The CDR3 DNA reads TGTGCCAGCAGCTCGGACGGGGATTCACCCCTCCACTTT. Its translation: CASSSDGDSPLHF.

The chain is built from TRBV7-2 and TRBJ1-2, with 9 bases fitting TRBD1. The germline CDR1 and CDR2 sequences are SGHTA and FQGNSA. Germline trimming cut 4 bases from V and 5 bases from J; bases unmatched to any gene: 8. CDR3 length equals 15 residues. The CDR3 sequence is CASSSTWTGEYGYTF. The CDR3 bases are TGTGCCAGCAGCTCAACCTGGACAGGGGAGTATGGCTACACCTTC.

This clone was counted only a few times. The V and J genes are TRBV15 and TRBJ2-3, with 8 nucleotides matching TRBD2. CDR1 and CDR2 from the germline V gene are LNHNV and YYDKDF (reference sequence). Germline trimming cut 4 bases from V and 4 bases from J; bases unmatched to any gene: 4. The CDR3 has 14 amino acids. CDR3 protein: CATSNGREADTQYF. CDR3 bases: TGTGCCACCAGCAATGGGCGGGAGGCAGATACGCAGTATTTT.

This chain links TRBV24-1 with TRBJ2-3; 12 positions match TRBD2. The ends lost 1 base at V and 3 bases at J; junction bases unmatched: 4. CDR1 and CDR2 from the germline V gene are KGHDR and SFDVKD. The CDR3 is made up of 17 amino acids. The CDR3 DNA is TGTGCCACCAGTGATTTTGCTAGCGGGAGGGGTACAGATACGCAGTATTTT. Translating it yields CATSDFASGRGTDTQYF.

This clone turned up a few times. One junction end disagrees with the germline gene, perhaps due to a read error. V is TRBV7-7 and J is TRBJ1-3; 7 bases line up with TRBD1. Germline values: CDR1 SSHAT, CDR2 FNYEAQ (reference sequence). The CDR3 spans 15 residues. Here the CDR3 DNA reads TGTGCTAGCAGCCCGGCGACAGGGAGAGGAAACACCATATATTTT. It codes for CASSPATGRGNTIYF.

V is TRBV28 and J is TRBJ1-5; D perhaps matches TRBD1 (6 bases). The CDR3 sequence is 13 residues long. V was pared by 11 bases and J by 2 bases, with 13 bases between. Germline V gene sequence: CDR1 MDHEN, CDR2 SYDVKM. CDR3 sequence: CALGGDGNQPQHF. The CDR3, as DNA: TGTGCCCTAGGGGGAGATGGCAATCAGCCCCAGCATTTT.

J is TRBJ2-1 and V is TRBV20-1; D call uncertain. Germline V gives CDR1 DFQATT, CDR2 SNEGSKA (reference sequence). The CDR3 is 11 residues long. V was cut by 5 bases and J by 12 bases, with 14 bases left in between. The CDR3 nucleotides read TGCAGTGCTGCCCCAAGAGATGGGCAGTTCTTC. It yields the protein CSAAPRDGQFF.

V usage is TRBV6-6 and J usage is TRBJ1-2, with 11 nucleotides matching TRBD1. Looked up from germline, CDR1 is MNHNY and CDR2 is SVGAGI (reference sequence). The trim removed 6 bases at V and 8 bases at J, leaving 8 bases unmatched. CDR3 size: 14 residues. This chain's CDR3 is CASRQGQGAIGYTF. The CDR3 nucleotides are TGTGCCAGCAGGCAAGGACAGGGGGCGATAGGCTACACCTTC.

The rearrangement joins TRBV7-9 to TRBJ2-7; perhaps TRBD2 as D (7 bases). The CDR3 extends over 16 amino acids. Germline-derived CDR1 and CDR2 are SEHNR and FQNEAQ (reference sequence). The germline V and J ends were trimmed by 5 bases and 2 bases, with 19 bases remaining between them. The CDR3: CASSPTGGGRPYEQYF. CDR3 nucleotides: TGTGCCAGCAGCCCCACCGGGGGCGGGAGACCCTACGAGCAGTACTTC.

V is TRBV7-9 and J is TRBJ1-4; the D gene is possibly TRBD1 (6 bases). The CDR3 covers 14 residues. V was shortened by 5 bases and J by 6 bases, with 13 bases between the two germline ends. Per germline, CDR1 SEHNR and CDR2 FQNEAQ (reference sequence). CDR3 coding DNA: TGTGCCAGCAGCCCTGCAGGGGTATATGAAAAACTGTTTTTT. Translated, it gives CASSPAGVYEKLFF.

The chain links TRBV12-5 to TRBJ1-1; the D is unclear. The germline V gene has CDR1 LGHNT and CDR2 FRNRAP. V was shortened by 6 bases and J by 5 bases, with 16 bases between the two germline ends. The CDR3 is 14 amino acids. The CDR3 region has the DNA TGTGCTAGTGGCCGCACCGGTCGGGAGACTGAAGCTTTCTTT. It encodes CASGRTGRETEAFF.

J is TRBJ1-1 and V is TRBV2; possibly TRBD1 for D (6 bases). Trimming removed 4 bases from V and 4 bases from J, with 13 bases in between. The CDR3 loop spans 14 amino acids. The V gene's germline CDR1 is SNHLY and CDR2 FYNNEI. The CDR3 bases are TGTGCCAGCAGTGGGCTGGGGGCAGCCACTGAAGCTTTCTTT. Encoded protein: CASSGLGAATEAFF.